This TCR beta chain was observed in a study of blood T cells in healthy people across ages. In the study overall: Capturing about one barcoded beta molecule per two T cells was achieved by template switching. Findings of the study overall: Roughly linearly, TCR beta diversity per million T cells fell as age increased.

Primed by a sample-barcoded 5' primer and a J-beta primer mix, a second PCR proceeded for about 6 to 11 cycles. A tag from a template-switch adaptor with 12 random nucleotides marked each cDNA molecule. Samples each returned at least 2.5 million CDR3-containing paired-end reads. TCRdb recomputed calls from the 5' RACE reads with MiXCR, one row per CDR3 protein. The table includes about 900,000 distinct CDR3 sequences, 62% detected once. A remark on this clonotype: Its specificity is not known.

Germline trimming cut 3 bases from V and 6 bases from J; bases unmatched to any gene: 10. The germline gives CDR1 MGHRA, CDR2 YSYEKL. There are 16 residues in the CDR3. Sequenced input: blood. The chain carries TRBV4-1 and TRBJ2-1; 8 positions agree with TRBD2. This TCR came from a man younger than 40 in good health. In nucleotides, the CDR3 is TGCGCCAGCAGCCATCTAGGGCCCGGGGGGGCCAATGAGCAGTTCTTC. Translation: CASSHLGPGGANEQFF.